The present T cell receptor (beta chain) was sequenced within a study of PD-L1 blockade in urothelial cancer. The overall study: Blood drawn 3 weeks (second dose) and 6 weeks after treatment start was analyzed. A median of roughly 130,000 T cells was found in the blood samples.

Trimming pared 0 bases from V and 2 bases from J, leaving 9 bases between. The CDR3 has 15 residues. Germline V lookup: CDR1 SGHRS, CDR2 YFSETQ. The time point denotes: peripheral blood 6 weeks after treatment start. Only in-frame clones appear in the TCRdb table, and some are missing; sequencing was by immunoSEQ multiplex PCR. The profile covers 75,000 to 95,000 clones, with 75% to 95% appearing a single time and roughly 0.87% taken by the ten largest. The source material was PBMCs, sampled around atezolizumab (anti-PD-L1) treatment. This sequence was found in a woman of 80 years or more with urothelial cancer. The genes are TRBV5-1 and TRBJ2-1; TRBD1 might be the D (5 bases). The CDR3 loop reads CASSLAPGTYNEQFF. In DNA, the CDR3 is TGCGCCAGCAGCTTGGCCCCAGGGACCTACAATGAGCAGTTCTTC.